This TCR beta chain is from a study of T cells in Graves' hyperthyroidism and ophthalmopathy. Researchers took RNA transcripts and amplified the TCR beta CDR3 regions from them. Using the HTBI primer set, a first-round RT-PCR was run on the TCR CDR3. TCRdb redid the calling of the multiplex PCR reads with MiXCR, one entry per CDR3 protein. The sample shows under 350,000 distinct CDR3 sequences, roughly 18% of them seen only once. Points on this clonotype: The antigen is undetermined.

V gave up 3 bases and J gave up 4 bases; unmatched junction bases: 14. CDR1 and CDR2 (germline): SGHAT, FQNNGV. The CDR3 runs to 19 residues. Study-wide findings and caveats: Most thyroid clonotypes that were expanded above 0.001 also turned up in blood.

The clonotype comes from a woman aged 45 to 65 with Graves' hyperthyroidism. V usage is TRBV11-2 and J usage is TRBJ2-1; 11 bases align to TRBD1. The source material was blood. The CDR3 DNA reads TGTGCCAGCAGCTTGTTCGGACAGGGGGCGTCGGGGGGATACAATGAGCAGTTCTTC. This gives the protein CASSLFGQGASGGYNEQFF.